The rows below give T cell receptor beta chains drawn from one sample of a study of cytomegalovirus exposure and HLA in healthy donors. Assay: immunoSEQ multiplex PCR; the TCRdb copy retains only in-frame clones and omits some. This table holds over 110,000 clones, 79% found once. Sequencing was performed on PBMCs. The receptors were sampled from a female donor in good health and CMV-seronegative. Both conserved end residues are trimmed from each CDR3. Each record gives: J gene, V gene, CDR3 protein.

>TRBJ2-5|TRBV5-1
ASSPTSGTEETQY
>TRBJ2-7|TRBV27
ASSSGTSGRDRSYEQY
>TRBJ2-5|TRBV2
ASSIDRQETQY
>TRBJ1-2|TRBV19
ASSIGRQGGYT
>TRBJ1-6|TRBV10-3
AISGQGGGNSYNSPLH
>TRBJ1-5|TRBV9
ASSVGPGGSNQPQH
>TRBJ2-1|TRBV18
ASSTRTSGNSYNEQF
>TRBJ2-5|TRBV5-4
ASSSGLAGGLQETQY
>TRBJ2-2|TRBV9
ASSRTGANTGELF
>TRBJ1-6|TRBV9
ASSGDSFYSPLH
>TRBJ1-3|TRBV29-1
SVEVRTGTGNTIY
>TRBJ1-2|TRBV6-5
ASSYSGRPYGYT
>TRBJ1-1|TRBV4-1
ASSLEPGTAKTEAF
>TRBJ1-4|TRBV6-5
ASSRRGGEKLF
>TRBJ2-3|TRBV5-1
ASSLAPVGRGQGTQY
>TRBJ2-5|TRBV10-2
ASRPTSSGEQY
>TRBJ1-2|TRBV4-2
ASSQDLPGDYGYT
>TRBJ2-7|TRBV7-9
ASSLAGVYEQY
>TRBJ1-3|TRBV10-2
ASSEGAGNTIY
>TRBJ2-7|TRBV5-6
ASSWPPIGGGDVYEQY
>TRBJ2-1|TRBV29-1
SAPDRGRWGEQF
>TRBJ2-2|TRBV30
AWSVSGRANTGELF
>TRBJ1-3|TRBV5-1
ASSFGPGNTIY
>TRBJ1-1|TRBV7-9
ASSLSGGWNTEAF
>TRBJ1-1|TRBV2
AIPTGNTEAF
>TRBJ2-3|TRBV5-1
ASSLSAGADTQY
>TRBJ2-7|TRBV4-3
ASSQDSGGEQY
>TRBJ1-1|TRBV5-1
ASSPEGRDTEAF
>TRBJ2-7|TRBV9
ASSFDGTSVYEQY
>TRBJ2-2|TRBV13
ASRTKGDREWGFTGELF
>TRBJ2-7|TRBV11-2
ASSLGTIGLTYEQY
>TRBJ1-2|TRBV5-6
ASSPLGQGYYGYT
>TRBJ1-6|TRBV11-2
TSSLQGQPLH
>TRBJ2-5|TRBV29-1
SVSGLETQY
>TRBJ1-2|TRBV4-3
ASSQGRGLDYGYT
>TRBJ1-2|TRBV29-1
SVVPPGSLFGDNYGYT
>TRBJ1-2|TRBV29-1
SVEDGRRGGYT